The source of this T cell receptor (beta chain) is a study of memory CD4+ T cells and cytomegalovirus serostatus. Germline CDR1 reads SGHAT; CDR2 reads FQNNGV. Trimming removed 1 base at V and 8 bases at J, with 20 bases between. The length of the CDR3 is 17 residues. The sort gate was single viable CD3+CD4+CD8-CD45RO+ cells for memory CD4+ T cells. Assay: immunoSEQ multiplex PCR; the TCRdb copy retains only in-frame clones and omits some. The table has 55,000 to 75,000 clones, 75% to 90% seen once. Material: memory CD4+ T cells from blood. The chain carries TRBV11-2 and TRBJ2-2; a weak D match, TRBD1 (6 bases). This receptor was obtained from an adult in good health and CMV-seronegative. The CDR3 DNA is TGTGCCAGCAGCTTAGGGACTGAGGGCAGGGGTACTGGGGAGCTGTTTTTT. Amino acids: CASSLGTEGRGTGELFF.